This passage covers 22 T cell receptor beta chains from one sample sequenced in a study of CD8 T cells in Susac syndrome. RNA was extracted with the RNeasy kit, and a quantity of 0.5 to 1 ug was reverse transcribed using random hexamers. TCRdb ran MiXCR on the immunoSEQ multiplex PCR reads and lists one entry per CDR3 protein. The profile shows more than 150,000 distinct CDR3 sequences, 94% of them singletons. Source material: CD8+ T cells from PBMCs. These receptors all stem from a human donor with multiple sclerosis.

V is TRBV7-9 and J is TRBJ2-7; perhaps TRBD1 as D (5 bases). Trimming cost V 5 bases and J 0 bases, with 11 bases left between them. The CDR3 consists of 14 residues. Germline loops: CDR1 SEHNR, CDR2 FQNEAQ (reference sequence). DNA of the CDR3: TGTGCCAGCAGCGAGGACACTGGCTCCTACGAGCAGTACTTC. It codes for CASSEDTGSYEQYF.

V gene TRBV27 combines with J gene TRBJ1-2; D is undetermined. This CDR3 spans 13 amino acids. The V and J ends lost 11 bases and 6 bases respectively, with 19 bases between them. Germline CDR1 MNHEY, CDR2 SMNVEV (reference sequence). The CDR3 nucleotides read TGTGCCGTGGCTTCGAGGCGTCAGGATGGCTACACCTTC. The encoded protein is CAVASRRQDGYTF.

V usage is TRBV19 and J usage is TRBJ1-5; TRBD1 matches 8 bases. Germline CDR1 LNHDA, CDR2 SQIVND (reference sequence). The junction had 10 bases not matched to a gene; V was cut back by 5 bases and J by 4 bases. The CDR3 is 16 residues long. The CDR3 coding sequence is TGTGCCAGTAGTTCGACAGGGGTTAGGGGAAATCAGCCCCAGCATTTT. This encodes CASSSTGVRGNQPQHF.

The chain couples TRBV20-1 to TRBJ1-4; D gene unclear. This CDR3 comprises 10 residues. V gave up 0 bases and J gave up 12 bases, with 5 bases separating them. Germline-derived CDR1 and CDR2 are DFQATT and SNEGSKA (reference sequence). CDR3 loop: CSARDQQLFF. The CDR3 nucleotides are TGCAGTGCTAGAGACCAGCAACTGTTTTTT.

J is TRBJ2-7 and V is TRBV27; the D gene is possibly TRBD2 (5 bases). Germline V lookup: CDR1 MNHEY, CDR2 SMNVEV (reference sequence). Trimming shortened V by 6 bases and J by 3 bases, and 6 bases separated the two germline ends. This CDR3 is built from 11 residues. CDR3 sequence: CASSRGYEQYF. The CDR3 nucleotides are TGTGCCAGCAGCCGGGGCTACGAGCAGTACTTC.

The CDR3 loop is CATSDRVNTEAFF. CDR3 nucleotides: TGCGCCACCTCGGACAGGGTGAACACTGAAGCTTTCTTT. The chain employs TRBV5-1 and TRBJ1-1, with TRBD1 matching 8 bases. V was pared by 9 bases and J by 0 bases, with 4 bases of the junction left unmatched. The germline V gene encodes CDR1 SGHRS and CDR2 YFSETQ. The CDR3 is 13 residues long.

This chain links TRBV9 with TRBJ1-6; D unresolved. The CDR3 is 13 amino acids. Trimming removed 0 bases from V and 7 bases from J, with 5 bases in between. CDR1 is SGDLS and CDR2 is YYNGEE in the germline V gene. CDR3 nucleotide sequence: TGTGCCAGCAGCGTAGGGAGCAATTCACCCCTCCACTTT. It is translated as CASSVGSNSPLHF.

This clonotype was seen once. The genes are TRBV5-6 and TRBJ2-1, with TRBD2 matching 9 bases. The germline gives CDR1 SGHDT, CDR2 YYEEEE. Trimming at V came to 3 bases and at J to 9 bases, leaving 10 bases not matched to a gene. There are 15 residues in the CDR3. The CDR3 DNA is TGTGCCAGCAGCTCTCGGACTAGCGATTTAATTGAGCAGTTCTTC. Translating it yields CASSSRTSDLIEQFF.

The chain joins TRBV20-1 to TRBJ1-6, with 10 bases that match TRBD1. Germline CDR1 reads DFQATT; CDR2 reads SNEGSKA (reference sequence). There are 14 residues in the CDR3. V shed 0 bases and J 9 bases; nucleotides not matched to a gene: 2. CDR3 nucleotides: TGCAGTGCTAGAGACGGGGACAGGGGTTCACCCCTCCACTTT. This codes for CSARDGDRGSPLHF.

This chain connects TRBV7-9 to TRBJ1-1, with D perhaps matching TRBD1 (6 bases). V shed 6 bases and J shed 1 base, with 9 bases lying between them. CDR3 length: 13 residues. Germline values: CDR1 SEHNR, CDR2 FQNEAQ (reference sequence). The CDR3 nucleotides read TGTGCCAGCAGGGTGGACAGGAACACTGAAGCTTTCTTT. Translation gives CASRVDRNTEAFF.

In its sample, this clonotype was seen once. The V call is TRBV6-5, the J call TRBJ2-2; 11 nucleotides match TRBD2. Trimming removed 0 bases from V and 0 bases from J; junction bases left unmatched: 0. The CDR3 covers 17 residues. Germline CDR1 and CDR2: MNHEY and SVGAGI. CDR3 coding DNA: TGTGCCAGCAGTTACTCGGGACTAGCGGCGAACACCGGGGAGCTGTTTTTT. Translation: CASSYSGLAANTGELFF.

This clonotype was found a few times. V is TRBV25-1 and J is TRBJ2-1; D may be TRBD2 (5 bases). V lost 5 bases, J lost 6 bases, and 14 bases lay in between. The germline V gene has CDR1 MGHDK and CDR2 SYGVNS. CDR3 length: 14 residues. The CDR3 DNA reads TGTGCCAGCAGTCGGGGAGCCCTGAGCAATGAGCAGTTCTTC. It translates to CASSRGALSNEQFF.

The chain carries TRBV7-8 and TRBJ1-5; unclear D gene. The V end lost 4 bases, the J end lost 2 bases, and 9 bases lay between the germline ends. The CDR3 is made up of 14 amino acids. Per germline, CDR1 SGHVS and CDR2 FQNEAQ. CDR3 DNA sequence: TGTGCCAGCAGCTCCCGACAAGGCAATCAGCCCCAGCATTTT. It codes for CASSSRQGNQPQHF.

The rearrangement uses TRBV30 and TRBJ1-1; a weak D match, TRBD1 (5 bases). The CDR3 covers 15 residues. Looked up from germline, CDR1 is GTSNPN and CDR2 is SVGIG (reference sequence). V gave up 2 bases and J gave up 1 base, with 14 bases separating them. As DNA, the CDR3 is TGTGCCTGGAGTTTTTGGGGCAGTAAGAACACTGAAGCTTTCTTT. Translated, it gives CAWSFWGSKNTEAFF.

CDR3 protein: CASGSGRGYGNEKLFF. The CDR3 nucleotides are TGTGCCAGCGGGTCGGGCAGGGGGTATGGTAATGAAAAACTGTTTTTT. This chain joins TRBV27 and TRBJ1-4; 7 bases align to TRBD1. CDR1 is MNHEY, CDR2 SMNVEV, per germline (reference sequence). The CDR3 extends over 16 amino acids. The trim removed 8 bases at V and 4 bases at J, leaving 13 bases unmatched.

The chain uses TRBV20-1 and TRBJ2-1; the match to TRBD1 covers 7 bases. This CDR3 has 13 residues. Germline V gene data show CDR1 as DFQATT and CDR2 as SNEGSKA (reference sequence). The junction had 3 bases not matched to a gene; V was cut back by 3 bases and J by 4 bases. The DNA for the CDR3 is TGCAGTGCTAGCGACAGGGAGTACAATGAGCAGTTCTTC. It translates to CSASDREYNEQFF.

V usage is TRBV20-1 and J usage is TRBJ1-1, with a weak D call TRBD1 (6 bases). Germline CDR1 reads DFQATT; CDR2 reads SNEGSKA (reference sequence). The V end was cut by 1 base, the J end by 8 bases, with 11 bases between. The CDR3 has 12 amino acids. The CDR3 coding sequence is TGCAGTGCTAGAGCGGACAGCCGCGAAGCTTTCTTT. Its translation: CSARADSREAFF.

The J gene is TRBJ2-5, the V gene TRBV12-3 or TRBV12-4; D is perhaps TRBD1 (6 bases). Trimming pared 1 base from V and 5 bases from J, leaving 11 bases between. The CDR3 consists of 14 residues. CDR3 sequence (DNA): TGTGCCAGCAGTTTAGTTGGGGGCAGGGAGACCCAGTACTTC. Residues: CASSLVGGRETQYF.

This clonotype has a single count. The genes are TRBV19 and TRBJ1-5, with TRBD1 matching over 7 bases. CDR3 length equals 16 residues. The V and J ends lost 4 bases and 7 bases, in that order; junction bases with no gene match: 13. Germline V gives CDR1 LNHDA, CDR2 SQIVND (reference sequence). CDR3 residues: CASSTPADRENQPQHF. The DNA for the CDR3 is TGTGCCAGTAGTACCCCCGCAGACAGGGAGAACCAGCCCCAGCATTTT.

This chain uses TRBV27 with TRBJ2-7, with TRBD1 matching over 8 bases. The germline V gene has CDR1 MNHEY and CDR2 SMNVEV (reference sequence). CDR3 length: 14 residues. V was pared by 5 bases and J by 2 bases, with 5 bases of the junction left unmatched. CDR3 coding DNA: TGTGCCAGCAGTGGAGGGACAGGCGCCTACGAGCAGTACTTC. Amino acids: CASSGGTGAYEQYF.

This clonotype was observed a single time. The chain recombines TRBV20-1 with TRBJ2-7, with D tentatively TRBD2 (6 bases). V was shortened by 2 bases and J by 2 bases, with 13 bases between the two germline ends. The CDR3 is 14 residues long. Germline V gene lookup returns CDR1 DFQATT and CDR2 SNEGSKA (reference sequence). The CDR3 here is CSARIIGGTYEQYF. The CDR3 region has the DNA TGCAGTGCTAGAATTATCGGGGGAACCTACGAGCAGTACTTC.

The chain uses TRBV27 and TRBJ2-3; 10 bases line up with TRBD2. Germline V gene lookup returns CDR1 MNHEY and CDR2 SMNVEV (reference sequence). V was pared by 0 bases and J by 3 bases, with 9 bases of the junction left unmatched. This CDR3 has 18 amino acids. Here the CDR3 DNA reads TGTGCCAGCAGTTTATCGATAACGGCTAGCGGGGGAACAGATACGCAGTATTTT. This gives the protein CASSLSITASGGTDTQYF.